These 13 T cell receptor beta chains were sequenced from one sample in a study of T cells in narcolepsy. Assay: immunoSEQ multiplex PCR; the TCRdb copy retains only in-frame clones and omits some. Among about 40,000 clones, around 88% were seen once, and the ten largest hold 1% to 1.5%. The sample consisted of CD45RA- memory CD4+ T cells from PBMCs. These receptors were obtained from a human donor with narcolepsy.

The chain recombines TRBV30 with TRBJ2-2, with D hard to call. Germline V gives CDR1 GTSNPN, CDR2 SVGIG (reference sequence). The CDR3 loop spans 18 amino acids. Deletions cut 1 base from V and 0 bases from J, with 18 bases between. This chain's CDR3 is CAWSALSPRSANTGELFF. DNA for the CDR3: TGTGCCTGGAGTGCCCTTTCCCCGAGGTCCGCGAACACCGGGGAGCTGTTTTTT.

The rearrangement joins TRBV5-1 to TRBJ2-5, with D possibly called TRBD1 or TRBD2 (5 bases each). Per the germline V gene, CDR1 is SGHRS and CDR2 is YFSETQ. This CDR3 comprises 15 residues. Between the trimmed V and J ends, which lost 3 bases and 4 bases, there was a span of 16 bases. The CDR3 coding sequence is TGCGCCAGCAGCTCCGGGGACGGGGATAGAGAGACCCAGTACTTC. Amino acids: CASSSGDGDRETQYF.

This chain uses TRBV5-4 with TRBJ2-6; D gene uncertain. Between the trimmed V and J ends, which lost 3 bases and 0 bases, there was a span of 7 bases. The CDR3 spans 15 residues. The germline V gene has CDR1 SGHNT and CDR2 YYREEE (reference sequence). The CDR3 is CASSSSISGANVLTF. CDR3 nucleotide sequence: TGTGCCAGCAGCTCTAGTATCTCTGGGGCCAACGTCCTGACTTTC.

CDR3 sequence reads: CASSFLFSRGGSPYEQYF. CDR3 nucleotide sequence: TGTGCCAGCAGTTTTTTATTTTCGCGAGGGGGTTCCCCCTACGAGCAGTACTTC. J is TRBJ2-7 and V is TRBV28; D perhaps matches TRBD1 (6 bases). The CDR3 loop spans 18 amino acids. Germline V gene data show CDR1 as MDHEN and CDR2 as SYDVKM. V was shortened by 3 bases and J by 2 bases, with 23 bases between the two germline ends.

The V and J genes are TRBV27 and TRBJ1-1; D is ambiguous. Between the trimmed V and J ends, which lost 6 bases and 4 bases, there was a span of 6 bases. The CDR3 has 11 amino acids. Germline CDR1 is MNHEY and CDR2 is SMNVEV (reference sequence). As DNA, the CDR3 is TGTGCCAGCAGGGGGTTCACTGAAGCTTTCTTT. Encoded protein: CASRGFTEAFF.

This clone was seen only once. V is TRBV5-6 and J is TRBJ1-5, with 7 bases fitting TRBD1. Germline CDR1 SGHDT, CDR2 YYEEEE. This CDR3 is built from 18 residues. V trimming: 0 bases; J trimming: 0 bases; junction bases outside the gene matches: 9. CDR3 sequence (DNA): TGTGCCAGCAGCTTGGATATCGGGACAGATTATAGCAATCAGCCCCAGCATTTT. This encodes CASSLDIGTDYSNQPQHF.

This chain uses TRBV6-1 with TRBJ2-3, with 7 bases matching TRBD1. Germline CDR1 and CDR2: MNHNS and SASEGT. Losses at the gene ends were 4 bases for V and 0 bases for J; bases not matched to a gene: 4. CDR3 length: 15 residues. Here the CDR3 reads CASSGGTDSTDTQYF. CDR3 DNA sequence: TGTGCCAGCAGTGGGGGGACAGACAGCACAGATACGCAGTATTTT.

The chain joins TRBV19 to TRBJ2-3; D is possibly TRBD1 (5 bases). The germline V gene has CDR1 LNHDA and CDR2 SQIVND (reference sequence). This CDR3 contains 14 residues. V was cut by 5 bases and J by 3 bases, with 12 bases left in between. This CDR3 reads CASSGQGLTDTQYF. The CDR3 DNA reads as TGTGCCAGTAGTGGGCAGGGATTGACAGATACGCAGTATTTT.

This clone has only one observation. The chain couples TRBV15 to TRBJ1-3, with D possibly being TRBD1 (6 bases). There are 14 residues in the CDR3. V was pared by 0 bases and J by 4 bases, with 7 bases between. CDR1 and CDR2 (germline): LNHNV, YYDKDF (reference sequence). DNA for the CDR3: TGTGCCACCAGCAGAGACAGGGGCGGAAACACCATATATTTT. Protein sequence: CATSRDRGGNTIYF.

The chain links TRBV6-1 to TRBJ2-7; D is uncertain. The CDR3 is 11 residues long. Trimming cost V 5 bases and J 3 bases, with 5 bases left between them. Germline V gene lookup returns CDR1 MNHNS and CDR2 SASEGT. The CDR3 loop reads CASSINYEQYF. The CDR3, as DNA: TGTGCCAGCAGTATAAACTACGAGCAGTACTTC.

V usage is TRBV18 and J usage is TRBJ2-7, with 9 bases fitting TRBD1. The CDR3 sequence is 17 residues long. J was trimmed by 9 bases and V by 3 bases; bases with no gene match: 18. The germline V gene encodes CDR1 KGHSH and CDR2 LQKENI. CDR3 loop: CASSPAGQGGDQRRQYF. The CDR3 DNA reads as TGTGCCAGCTCACCGGCGGGACAGGGTGGTGATCAACGAAGGCAGTACTTC.

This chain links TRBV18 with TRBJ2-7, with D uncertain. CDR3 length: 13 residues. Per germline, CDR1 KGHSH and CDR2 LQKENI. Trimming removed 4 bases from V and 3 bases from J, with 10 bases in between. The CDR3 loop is CASSLQTSYEQYF. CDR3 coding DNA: TGTGCCAGCTCACTTCAAACCAGCTACGAGCAGTACTTC. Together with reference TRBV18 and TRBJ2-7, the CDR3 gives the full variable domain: NAGVMQNPRHLVRRRGQEARLRCSPMKGHSHVYWYRQLPEEGLKFMVYLQKENIIDESGMPKERFSAEFPKEGPSILRIQQVVRGDSAAYFCASSLQTSYEQYFGPGTRLTVT.

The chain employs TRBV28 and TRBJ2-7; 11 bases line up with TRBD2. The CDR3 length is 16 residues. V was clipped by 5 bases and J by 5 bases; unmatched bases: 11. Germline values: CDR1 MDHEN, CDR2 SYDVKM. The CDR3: CASSPSLAGGIHEQYF. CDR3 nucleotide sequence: TGTGCCAGCAGTCCGTCTCTAGCGGGGGGTATCCACGAGCAGTACTTC.